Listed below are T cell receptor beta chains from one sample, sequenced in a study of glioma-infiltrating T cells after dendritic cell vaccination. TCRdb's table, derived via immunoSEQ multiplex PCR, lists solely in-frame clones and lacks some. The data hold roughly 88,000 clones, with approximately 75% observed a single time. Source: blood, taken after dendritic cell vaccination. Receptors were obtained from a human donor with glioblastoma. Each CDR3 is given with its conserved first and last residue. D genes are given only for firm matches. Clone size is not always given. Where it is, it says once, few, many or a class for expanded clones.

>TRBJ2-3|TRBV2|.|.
TGTGCCAGCAGTGGGCCAGCGGGTACAGATACGCAGTATTTT
CASSGPAGTDTQYF
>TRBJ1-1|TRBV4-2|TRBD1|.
TGTGCCAGCAGCCAACGGGACAGGGGCCAGGAGACTGAAGCTTTCTTT
CASSQRDRGQETEAFF
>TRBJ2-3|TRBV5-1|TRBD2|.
TGCGCCAGCAGCGAGCTAGCGGGAGGCGTGTCTACGCAGTATTTT
CASSELAGGVSTQYF
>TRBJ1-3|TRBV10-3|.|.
TGTGCCATCAGTGATCCCCCCTACTTGACAGGCCGGATCTCTGGAAACACCATATATTTT
CAISDPPYLTGRISGNTIYF
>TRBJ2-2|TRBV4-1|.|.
TGCGCCAGCAGCCAAGGAGGGGGACATACGAACACCGGGGAGCTGTTTTTT
CASSQGGGHTNTGELFF
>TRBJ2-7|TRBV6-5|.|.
TGTGCCAGCAGTTACCACGGGTCGTCACCCTACGAGCAGTACTTC
CASSYHGSSPYEQYF
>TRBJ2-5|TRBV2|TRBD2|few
TGTGCCAGCAGTGATCCCGAAAGCGGGGGGCCGTACCAAGAGACCCAGTACTTC
CASSDPESGGPYQETQYF
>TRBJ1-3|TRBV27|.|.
TGTGCCAGCAGTATGAGTTTCTCTGGAAACACCATATATTTT
CASSMSFSGNTIYF
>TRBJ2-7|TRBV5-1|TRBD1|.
TGCGCCAGCAGCTCACAGGGGGCGAATGACGAGCAGTACTTC
CASSSQGANDEQYF
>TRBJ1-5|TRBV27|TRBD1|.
TGTGCCAGCAGTACCTACAGGGGGAATAGCAATCAGCCCCAGCATTTT
CASSTYRGNSNQPQHF
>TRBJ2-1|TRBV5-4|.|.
TGTGCCAGCAGCGCCAAGGAGGAGTGGGGTGAGCAGTTCTTC
CASSAKEEWGEQFF
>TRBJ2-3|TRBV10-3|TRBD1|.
TGTGCCATCAGTCAGGGGGCTAGCACAGATACGCAGTATTTT
CAISQGASTDTQYF
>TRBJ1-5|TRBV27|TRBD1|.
TGTGCCAGCAGTGCTGGGACAGGGATGAACAATCAGCCCCAGCATTTT
CASSAGTGMNNQPQHF
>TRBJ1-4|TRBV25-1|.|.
TGTGCCAGCAGTGACGATGCGACTAATGAAAAACTGTTTTTT
CASSDDATNEKLFF
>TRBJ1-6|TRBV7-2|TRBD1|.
TGTGCCAGCAGCTTGGGAGGGACAGGGGGTAATTCACCCCTCCACTTT
CASSLGGTGGNSPLHF
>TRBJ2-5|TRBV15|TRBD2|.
TGTGCCACCAGCAGAGATAAAGCGGGAGCCAAAGAGACCCAGTACTTC
CATSRDKAGAKETQYF
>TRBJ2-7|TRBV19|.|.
TGTGCCAGTAGTATAGGGCCCAGCGGAACAAGAGACGAGCAGTACTTC
CASSIGPSGTRDEQYF
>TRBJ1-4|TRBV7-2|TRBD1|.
TGTGCCAGCAGCTCCCGGACAGGGTCCGATGAAAAACTGTTTTTT
CASSSRTGSDEKLFF
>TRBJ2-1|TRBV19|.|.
TGTGCCAGTAGTAAGGGGATGGGTTACAATGAGCAGTTCTTC
CASSKGMGYNEQFF
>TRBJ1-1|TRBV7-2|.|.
TGTGCCAGCAGCTCCCTCGAGTTCCGAGGGGGAGCTTTCTTT
CASSSLEFRGGAFF
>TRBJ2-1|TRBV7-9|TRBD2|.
TGTGCCAGCAGCTTAGGGGGAGCGGGAGCGGGCTACAATGAGCAGTTCTTC
CASSLGGAGAGYNEQFF
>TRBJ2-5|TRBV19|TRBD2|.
TGTGCCAGTAGTATGTGGCGGGGGGGCGTTCTGGAGACCCAGTACTTC
CASSMWRGGVLETQYF
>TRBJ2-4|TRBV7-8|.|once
TGTGCCAGCAGTTCCTTCACAGGGCCAGAATACATTCAGTACTTC
CASSSFTGPEYIQYF
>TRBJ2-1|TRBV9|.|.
TGTGCCAGCAGCTTAACGGACATGATGGCCTACAATGAGCAGTTCTTC
CASSLTDMMAYNEQFF
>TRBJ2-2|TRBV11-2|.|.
TGTGCCAGCAGCTTAGATCGCGGTAGCGCGACCGGGGAGCTGTTTTTT
CASSLDRGSATGELFF
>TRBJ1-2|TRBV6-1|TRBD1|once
TGTGCCAGCAGGGAAGGGGGCCACTATGGCTACACCTTC
CASREGGHYGYTF
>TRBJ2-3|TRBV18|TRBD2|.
TGTGCCAGCTCACCGTCCCTAGCGGGAATTGTGCAGTATTTT
CASSPSLAGIVQYF
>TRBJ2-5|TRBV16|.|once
TGTGCCAGCAGCCAAACGGACTGGCAAGAGACCCAGTACTTC
CASSQTDWQETQYF
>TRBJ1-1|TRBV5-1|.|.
TGCGCCAGCAGCACACGCCGCCAGGGCCCTATCACTGAAGCTTTCTTT
CASSTRRQGPITEAFF
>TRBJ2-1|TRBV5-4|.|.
TGTGCCAGCAGCTTGGTAGGTTCGTGGAGTGAGCAGTTCTTC
CASSLVGSWSEQFF
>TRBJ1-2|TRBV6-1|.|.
TGTGCCAGCACCCCCAAGGAGGGCTACACCTTC
CASTPKEGYTF
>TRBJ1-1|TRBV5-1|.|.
TGCGCCAGCAGAAACAGATCTTACACTGAAGCTTTCTTT
CASRNRSYTEAFF
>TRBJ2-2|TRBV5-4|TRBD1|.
TGTGCCAGCAGCTGGGGAGGACAGGGTGCGAACACCGGGGAGCTGTTTTTT
CASSWGGQGANTGELFF
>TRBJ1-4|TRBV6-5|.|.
TGTGCCAGCAGACCACAGCGGGGGTTTAATGAAAAACTGTTTTTT
CASRPQRGFNEKLFF
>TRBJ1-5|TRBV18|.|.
TGTGCCAGCTCCCTCCTAGAGGTGAGGGGCAATCAGCCCCAGCATTTT
CASSLLEVRGNQPQHF
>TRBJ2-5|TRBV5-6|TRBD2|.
TGTGCCAGCAGCTTGGCGGCTTCTAGCGGGAGGCCCCCCCAAGAGACCCAGTACTTC
CASSLAASSGRPPQETQYF
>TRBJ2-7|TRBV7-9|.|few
TGTGCCAGCAGCGGGGGACACCCTACCTCCGAGCAGTACTTC
CASSGGHPTSEQYF
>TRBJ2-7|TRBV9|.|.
TGTGCCAGCAGCGTATCTAGTGGGGGCCCCTACGAGCAGTACTTC
CASSVSSGGPYEQYF
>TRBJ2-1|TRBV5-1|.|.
TGCGCCAGCAGCTTGGAGACTGGATACAATGAGCAGTTCTTC
CASSLETGYNEQFF
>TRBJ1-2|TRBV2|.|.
TGTGCCAGCAGTGAAAACAGCTATGGCTACACCTTC
CASSENSYGYTF
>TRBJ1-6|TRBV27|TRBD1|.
TGTGCCAGCAGTTTATCCCCCCACAGGGGAGATTCACCCCTCCACTTT
CASSLSPHRGDSPLHF
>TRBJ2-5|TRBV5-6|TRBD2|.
TGTGCCAGCAGCTTGTTTCGACTAGCGGGAGACACCCAGTACTTC
CASSLFRLAGDTQYF
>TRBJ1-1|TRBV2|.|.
TGTGCCAGCAGTGAACAGGGGAACACTGAAGCTTTCTTT
CASSEQGNTEAFF